The clone carrying this TCR beta chain was recorded once. Antigen unknown. The assay was immunoSEQ multiplex PCR, and TCRdb's table has in-frame clones only and misses some. This table holds 150,000 to 200,000 clones, approximately 80% found once. The data were obtained in a study of cytomegalovirus exposure and HLA in healthy donors. General observations from the study: It was 150 to 200 TCR beta chains that were listed as cytomegalovirus-associated. In vitro confirmation showed a few CMV-associated chains to be CMV antigen specific. TCR clusters originating in the first cohort tended to co-occur in the 120 validation repertoires, according to a later analysis.

The CDR3 consists of 15 residues. The germline V gene has CDR1 MNHEY and CDR2 SMNVEV (reference sequence). The V end was cut by 0 bases, the J end by 1 base, with 8 bases between. The TCR sequence derives from a man between 18 and 29 years old in good health and CMV-seropositive. Material: PBMCs. The V and J genes are TRBV27 and TRBJ2-3, with D perhaps TRBD1 (6 bases). The CDR3 loop is CASSLSAGGTDTQYF. The CDR3, as DNA: TGTGCCAGCAGTTTATCGGCAGGGGGCACAGATACGCAGTATTTT.